These 21 T cell receptor beta chains share one sample of origin, sequenced in a study of T cell repertoires in cytomegalovirus infection. MiXCR, run by TCRdb on the reads, gives a single entry per CDR3 protein. Found here are approximately 500,000 distinct CDR3 sequences, over 9% of them singletons; the top ten hold approximately 10%. The sample comprised PBMCs. These receptor sequences come from a human donor in good health (CMV status not recorded). Some clones in this sample may be carry-over from other donors' samples.

This clonotype was picked up many times. This chain uses TRBV7-8 with TRBJ1-1; 9 positions match TRBD1. Germline V lookup: CDR1 SGHVS, CDR2 FQNEAQ. V lost 8 bases to trimming and J lost 4 bases; unmatched junction nucleotides: 5. The CDR3 has 13 residues. The CDR3 region is CASRDRDFTEAFF. In nucleotides, the CDR3 is TGTGCCAGCCGGGACAGGGACTTCACTGAAGCTTTCTTT.

This rearrangement joins TRBV20-1 to TRBJ2-3; TRBD2 matches at 10 bases. The CDR3 extends over 15 amino acids. CDR1 and CDR2 (germline): DFQATT, SNEGSKA (reference sequence). V was clipped by 3 bases and J by 4 bases; unmatched bases: 7. Written as DNA, the CDR3 is TGCAGTGCTAGGGCCGGGACTAGCGACGCAGATACGCAGTATTTT. It is translated as CSARAGTSDADTQYF.

This clonotype was counted at least ten times. The genes are TRBV6-1 and TRBJ1-2; D is uncertain. V was clipped by 1 base and J by 8 bases, with 11 bases between them. This CDR3 contains 13 residues. Germline V gene data show CDR1 as MNHNS and CDR2 as SASEGT. The CDR3 protein is CASSEGGFGGYTF. As DNA, the CDR3 is TGTGCCAGCAGTGAAGGAGGGTTCGGGGGCTACACCTTC.

This clonotype was seen ten or more times. The CDR3 DNA sequence: TGTGCCAGCAGCATGACAGGGAATTCGGTCGGCTACACCTTC. This codes for CASSMTGNSVGYTF. This chain joins TRBV11-2 and TRBJ1-2; 7 bases align to TRBD1. The CDR3 loop spans 14 amino acids. Germline V lookup: CDR1 SGHAT, CDR2 FQNNGV. V shed 5 bases, J shed 8 bases, and the junction held 11 bases outside the gene matches.

This rearrangement joins TRBV19 to TRBJ1-1; D possibly corresponds to TRBD1 (5 bases). The V and J ends lost 9 bases and 1 base respectively, with 15 bases between them. This CDR3 has 14 residues. Germline-derived CDR1 and CDR2 are LNHDA and SQIVND (reference sequence). The DNA of the CDR3 is TGTGCCAGCAGACCGGGACGGGCGAACACTGAAGCTTTCTTT. This gives the protein CASRPGRANTEAFF. The whole variable domain, remainder taken from reference TRBV19 and TRBJ1-1, is DGGITQSPKYLFRKEGQNVTLSCEQNLNHDAMYWYRQDPGQGLRLIYYSQIVNDFQKGDIAEGYSVSREKKESFPLTVTSAQKNPTAFYLCASRPGRANTEAFFGQGTRLTVV.

This chain connects TRBV30 to TRBJ2-1; D not resolved. V was shortened by 3 bases and J by 0 bases, with 3 bases between the two germline ends. The CDR3 covers 12 residues. CDR1 is GTSNPN, CDR2 SVGIG, per germline (reference sequence). CDR3 sequence: CAWSVSYNEQFF. The CDR3, as DNA: TGTGCCTGGAGCGTCTCCTACAATGAGCAGTTCTTC.

This clonotype was counted only a few times. Here the CDR3 DNA reads TGCAGCGTGCTTACTCAGGTGGGCCCTACCTACGAGCAGTACTTC. Translation: CSVLTQVGPTYEQYF. The rearrangement joins TRBV29-1 to TRBJ2-7; D unresolved. CDR1 is SQVTM, CDR2 ANQGSEA, per germline. The ends were cut back, 6 bases at V and 2 bases at J, with 20 bases in the middle. This CDR3 contains 15 residues.

In this sample, this clonotype turned up many times. The V and J genes are TRBV7-9 and TRBJ1-4; the D gene is possibly TRBD1 (6 bases). Germline CDR1 is SEHNR and CDR2 is FQNEAQ (reference sequence). V was trimmed by 4 bases and J by 7 bases, leaving 13 bases between them. This CDR3 has 14 amino acids. The CDR3 spells CASSSSQGTEKLFF. CDR3 DNA: TGTGCCAGCAGCTCAAGCCAGGGGACTGAAAAACTGTTTTTT.

This clonotype appeared many times. The rearrangement joins TRBV7-6 to TRBJ1-2, with unresolved D. V lost 5 bases and J lost 1, with 14 bases in between. CDR1 SGHVS and CDR2 FNYEAQ come from the germline V gene. The length of the CDR3 is 15 residues. The CDR3 protein is CASSPLAQSNYGYTF. Written as DNA, the CDR3 is TGTGCCAGCAGCCCCCTCGCACAGAGTAACTATGGCTACACCTTC.

This clonotype was counted many times. V and J are TRBV7-9 and TRBJ1-6; no definite D call. Trimming shortened V by 2 bases and J by 7 bases, and 9 bases separated the two germline ends. CDR1 is SEHNR, CDR2 FQNEAQ, per germline (reference sequence). This CDR3 comprises 14 residues. In DNA form, the CDR3 reads TGTGCCAGCAGCTTATTCGGTGAAAATTCACCCCTCCACTTT. It codes for CASSLFGENSPLHF.

Many counts were recorded for this clonotype. The chain recombines TRBV12-3 or TRBV12-4 with TRBJ1-5; D is perhaps TRBD1 (5 bases). CDR3 size: 14 residues. V gave up 3 bases and J gave up 4 bases, with 10 bases separating them. This chain's CDR3 is CASSFTTANQPQHF. The CDR3 DNA is TGTGCCAGCAGTTTTACGACAGCTAATCAGCCCCAGCATTTT.

The chain uses TRBV20-1 and TRBJ1-4; possible D gene TRBD1, 6 bases. The CDR3 is 13 residues long. Germline V gives CDR1 DFQATT, CDR2 SNEGSKA (reference sequence). V dropped 5 bases and J dropped 5 bases, with 12 bases sitting between them. The CDR3 DNA is TGCAGTGCTGGGGGGGGGCAGAATGAAAAACTGTTTTTT. Its protein product is CSAGGGQNEKLFF.

This clonotype was seen at least ten times. In DNA form, the CDR3 reads TGTGCTAGTGGTTTGGGGCAGGGGGCAGGAGATACGCAGTATTTT. Translated, it gives CASGLGQGAGDTQYF. J is TRBJ2-3 and V is TRBV12-5, with TRBD1 matching over 8 bases. J gave up 5 bases and V 1 base, and 5 bases lay outside the gene matches. The CDR3 is 15 amino acids. The germline V gene has CDR1 LGHNT and CDR2 FRNRAP.

This clonotype was detected ten times or more. The chain joins TRBV11-2 to TRBJ2-4; the D is unclear. The CDR3 consists of 15 residues. The V gene lost 2 bases and the J gene lost 2 bases, with 10 bases spanning the gap. CDR1 and CDR2 (germline): SGHAT, FQNNGV. The DNA for the CDR3 is TGTGCCAGCAGCTTATATGATTCCACCAAAAACATTCAGTACTTC. This codes for CASSLYDSTKNIQYF.

The genes are TRBV20-1 and TRBJ2-3, with D perhaps TRBD2 (6 bases). V lost 5 bases to trimming and J lost 10 bases, with 10 bases between them. CDR3 size: 10 residues. Germline V gene sequence: CDR1 DFQATT, CDR2 SNEGSKA (reference sequence). The CDR3, as DNA: TGCAGTGCTCAATCGGGGGCGCAGTATTTT. Translation: CSAQSGAQYF.

This clonotype was seen many times. This rearrangement joins TRBV6-1 to TRBJ2-1; no reliable D call. CDR3 size: 15 residues. V lost 8 bases and J lost 1, with 15 bases in between. Germline-derived CDR1 and CDR2 are MNHNS and SASEGT. The CDR3 region has the DNA TGTGCCAGCCACTATACCGACACATCCTACAATGAGCAGTTCTTC. It codes for CASHYTDTSYNEQFF.

As for this clonotype: A much larger clone is a single base away; this may be a read error. This chain uses TRBV27 with TRBJ1-5, with TRBD1 matching over 9 bases. This CDR3 has 13 amino acids. In germline, CDR1 is MNHEY, CDR2 SMNVEV (reference sequence). The CDR3 region is CTSSRGQGQPQHF. The CDR3 coding sequence is TGTACCAGCAGTAGGGGACAGGGACAGCCCCAGCATTTT.

This clonotype appeared many times. The V and J genes are TRBV11-2 and TRBJ2-7; unclear D gene. V lost 1 base and J lost 3, with 10 bases in between. CDR1 and CDR2 from the germline V gene are SGHAT and FQNNGV. This CDR3 has 14 amino acids. The CDR3 sequence: CASSLAVKDYEQYF. CDR3 sequence (DNA): TGTGCCAGCAGCTTAGCGGTAAAGGACTACGAGCAGTACTTC.

In regard to this clonotype: A junction boundary mismatches the germline segment, possibly from a read error. The chain is built from TRBV6-2 or TRBV6-3 and TRBJ2-1, with 8 bases lining up with TRBD2. Germline lookup yields CDR1 MNHEY and CDR2 SVGEGT. The CDR3 has 18 amino acids. DNA of the CDR3: TGTGCCTGCAGAGCGATAGCGCGAGCGGGGGCCCTGAGGAATGAGCAGTTCTTC. Translated, it gives CACRAIARAGALRNEQFF.

In its sample, this clonotype was seen many times. The chain combines TRBV28 with TRBJ2-1; unclear D gene. V was trimmed by 5 bases and J by 6 bases, leaving 11 bases between them. The germline V gene has CDR1 MDHEN and CDR2 SYDVKM. This CDR3 is built from 13 residues. The CDR3 is CASSLGSANEQFF. The CDR3 DNA reads as TGTGCCAGCAGTCTTGGATCCGCCAATGAGCAGTTCTTC.

The sample holds a few counts of this clonotype. The chain uses TRBV4-2 and TRBJ1-6; 8 nucleotides match TRBD1. This CDR3 has 15 amino acids. Germline V gene lookup returns CDR1 LGHNA and CDR2 YNFKEQ. J was trimmed by 9 bases and V by 4 bases; bases with no gene match: 8. The CDR3 is CASSPIQGTGSPLHF. CDR3 in DNA: TGTGCCAGCAGCCCTATACAGGGGACAGGTTCACCCCTCCACTTT.